The T cell receptor beta chain described here comes from a study of CD8 T cells in Susac syndrome. The J segment lost 3 bases and the V segment lost 3 bases, leaving 4 bases of the junction unmatched. The germline gives CDR1 PRHDT, CDR2 FYEKMQ (reference sequence). The CDR3 loop spans 14 amino acids. With random hexamers, reverse transcription was performed on about 0.45 to 1 ug of RNA. One entry per CDR3 protein results from TCRdb running MiXCR on the immunoSEQ multiplex PCR reads. The sample includes around 150,000 distinct CDR3 sequences, about 95% of them seen just once. The chain uses TRBV13 and TRBJ2-7; 8 bases fit TRBD2. The source material was CD8+ T cells from PBMCs. This clonotype was sampled from a human donor with Susac syndrome. DNA of the CDR3: TGTGCCAGCAGCTTCCATACTAGCGGCTACGAGCAGTACTTC. Translated: CASSFHTSGYEQYF. The full variable domain, its missing parts supplied by reference TRBV13 and TRBJ2-7, is AAGVIQSPRHLIKEKRETATLKCYPIPRHDTVYWYQQGPGQDPQFLISFYEKMQSDKGSIPDRFSAQQFSDYHSELNMSSLELGDSALYFCASSFHTSGYEQYFGPGTRLTVT.